This T cell receptor beta chain was found in a study of T cell repertoires in cytomegalovirus infection. Study-level background: Selection of CMV epitopes for the study included recently identified HLA-C-restricted and well-studied HLA-B-restricted ones. CMV infection plus the matching HLA type was flagged by public TCR beta signatures.

With regard to this clonotype: Its antigen is unknown.

Using its own MiXCR run on the reads, TCRdb lists one record per CDR3 protein. The table has a few hundred thousand distinct CDR3 sequences, roughly 43% seen once. Overall study results and limits: Carriage of CMV together with the relevant HLA was identifiable through cumulative public TCR beta family frequency. CMV-specific HLA-C-restricted TCR beta clonotypes dominated the ex vivo response.

V lost 3 bases, J lost 2 bases, and 13 bases lay in between. Germline CDR1 is MGHRA and CDR2 is YSYEKL. The CDR3 runs 15 residues. The clonotype comes from a human donor in good health (CMV status not recorded). Some clones in this sample may be carry-over from other donors' samples. The sequencing here drew on cultured PBMCs, taken from culture after CMV antigen stimulation. The gene calls are TRBV4-1 and TRBJ1-1; D may be TRBD1 (6 bases). CDR3 sequence reads: CASSHTNRVNTEAFF. In DNA, the CDR3 is TGCGCCAGCAGCCACACTAACAGGGTCAACACTGAAGCTTTCTTT.